These T cell receptor beta chains were read from a single sample in a study of metastatic and nonmetastatic thyroid tumors. TCRdb re-called the PCR reads through MiXCR. This table holds over 45,000 clones, around 20% found once. The sample taken for sequencing was blood. The receptor source for this set is a male donor with papillary thyroid cancer or a benign thyroid nodule (not recorded which). Some clones in this sample may be carry-over from other donors' samples. Each CDR3 is given with its conserved first and last residue. Fields, in order: J gene, V gene, clone size, D gene, CDR3 DNA, CDR3 protein. The D gene is left open where the match is weak. Size tells how often a clone was seen (once, few, many) or the class of an expanded clone, and some rows leave it out.

J gene: TRBJ2-5; V gene: TRBV10-3; clone size: many; D gene: .; CDR3 DNA: TGTGCCATCAGTGAGTCAGTCGACCAAGAGACCCAGTACTTC; CDR3 protein: CAISESVDQETQYF
J gene: TRBJ2-5; V gene: TRBV27; clone size: few; D gene: .; CDR3 DNA: TGTGCCAGCAGTAACTCCGGGACTGAAGAGACCCAGTACTTC; CDR3 protein: CASSNSGTEETQYF
J gene: TRBJ1-4; V gene: TRBV18; clone size: many; D gene: .; CDR3 DNA: TGTGCCAGCTCACCCCAGGGCGGGAATGAAAAACTGTTTTTT; CDR3 protein: CASSPQGGNEKLFF
J gene: TRBJ2-7; V gene: TRBV20-1; clone size: many; D gene: TRBD1; CDR3 DNA: TGCAGTGCTCACGGACAGGGAGACTACGAGCAGTACTTC; CDR3 protein: CSAHGQGDYEQYF
J gene: TRBJ2-7; V gene: TRBV9; clone size: .; D gene: .; CDR3 DNA: TGTGCCAGCAGCGCGGGGGTCGGAAAGTCCTACGAGCAGTACTTC; CDR3 protein: CASSAGVGKSYEQYF
J gene: TRBJ2-7; V gene: TRBV28; clone size: few; D gene: .; CDR3 DNA: TGTGCCATTACCCGGGACGGGACCTACGAGCAGTACTTC; CDR3 protein: CAITRDGTYEQYF
J gene: TRBJ2-2; V gene: TRBV27; clone size: many; D gene: .; CDR3 DNA: TGTGCCAGCGGCGGGGCCGGTGGCACCGGGGAGCTGTTTTTT; CDR3 protein: CASGGAGGTGELFF
J gene: TRBJ2-7; V gene: TRBV20-1; clone size: many; D gene: TRBD2; CDR3 DNA: TGCAGTGCTAGAGATCCGGCACTAGCGGGAGGCGCCTCCTCCTACGAGCAGTACTTC; CDR3 protein: CSARDPALAGGASSYEQYF
J gene: TRBJ2-1; V gene: TRBV30; clone size: .; D gene: TRBD2; CDR3 DNA: TGTGCCTGGAGCGCGGGAGAGCGGTATGAGCAGTTCTTC; CDR3 protein: CAWSAGERYEQFF
J gene: TRBJ2-7; V gene: TRBV28; clone size: many; D gene: .; CDR3 DNA: TGTGCCAGCAACGACTCCTACGAGCAGTACTTC; CDR3 protein: CASNDSYEQYF
J gene: TRBJ2-1; V gene: TRBV6-1; clone size: few; D gene: TRBD2; CDR3 DNA: TGTGCCAGCAGTGAACTAGCGGGGGGGCCTCCGGATGAGCAGTTCTTC; CDR3 protein: CASSELAGGPPDEQFF
J gene: TRBJ2-7; V gene: TRBV20-1; clone size: many; D gene: .; CDR3 DNA: TGCAGTGCTCTCCCAGCGCTAAGAGGTGTGGAATACGAGCAGTACTTC; CDR3 protein: CSALPALRGVEYEQYF
J gene: TRBJ2-3; V gene: TRBV19; clone size: few; D gene: .; CDR3 DNA: TGTTCCACCAAGGCATGGGGTGCCGCAGATACGCAGTATTTT; CDR3 protein: CSTKAWGAADTQYF
J gene: TRBJ1-1; V gene: TRBV7-9; clone size: .; D gene: .; CDR3 DNA: TGTGCCAGCAGCTTACCGTTTGAAGCTTTCTTT; CDR3 protein: CASSLPFEAFF
J gene: TRBJ1-3; V gene: TRBV9; clone size: few; D gene: .; CDR3 DNA: TGTGCCAGCAGTCGATCAGGGGATTCTGGAAACACCATATATTTT; CDR3 protein: CASSRSGDSGNTIYF
J gene: TRBJ2-7; V gene: TRBV28; clone size: few; D gene: TRBD2; CDR3 DNA: TGTGCCAGCAGGGGGACTAGCGGGAGCGTTTGGGGATACGAGCAGTACTTC; CDR3 protein: CASRGTSGSVWGYEQYF
J gene: TRBJ2-5; V gene: TRBV5-5; clone size: many; D gene: TRBD1; CDR3 DNA: TGTGCCAGCAGCTTGTTGACAGGGGGAACGGGACGAGAGACCCAGTACTTC; CDR3 protein: CASSLLTGGTGRETQYF
J gene: TRBJ2-3; V gene: TRBV6-1; clone size: .; D gene: TRBD2; CDR3 DNA: TGTGCCAGCAGTGAACTAGCGGGCCCGCGCACAGATACGCAGTATTTT; CDR3 protein: CASSELAGPRTDTQYF
J gene: TRBJ1-5; V gene: TRBV6-2/TRBV6-3; clone size: many; D gene: .; CDR3 DNA: TGTGCCAGCAGTTTTGAGGGCAGGAGCAATCAGCCCCAGCATTTT; CDR3 protein: CASSFEGRSNQPQHF
J gene: TRBJ2-7; V gene: TRBV6-5; clone size: medium-sized; D gene: .; CDR3 DNA: TGTGCCAGCAGTTACAGAGGGCTCCGTAGTGAGCAGTACTTC; CDR3 protein: CASSYRGLRSEQYF
J gene: TRBJ1-5; V gene: TRBV10-2; clone size: once; D gene: .; CDR3 DNA: TGCGCTATCAGTGAGAAGTGGGAGGGAATATTTAGCAATCAGCCCCAGCATTTT; CDR3 protein: CAISEKWEGIFSNQPQHF
J gene: TRBJ1-5; V gene: TRBV4-2; clone size: many; D gene: .; CDR3 DNA: TGTGCCAGCAGCCAAGACAGGGGCAATCAGCCCCAGCATTTT; CDR3 protein: CASSQDRGNQPQHF
J gene: TRBJ2-7; V gene: TRBV7-2; clone size: many; D gene: .; CDR3 DNA: TGTGCCAGCAGCTCATTCTACAGCGAGCAGTACTTC; CDR3 protein: CASSSFYSEQYF
J gene: TRBJ1-1; V gene: TRBV12-5; clone size: .; D gene: TRBD1; CDR3 DNA: TGTGCTAGTGGCTGGGACAGTCACACTGAAGCTTTCTTT; CDR3 protein: CASGWDSHTEAFF
J gene: TRBJ2-2; V gene: TRBV30; clone size: .; D gene: .; CDR3 DNA: TGTGCCTGGAGTGTACCCGGCCGGGAGAGGGGCACCGGGGAGCTGTTTTTT; CDR3 protein: CAWSVPGRERGTGELFF
J gene: TRBJ1-2; V gene: TRBV28; clone size: many; D gene: TRBD1; CDR3 DNA: TGTGCCAGCATGGGGCAGGGGGAGATCTATGGCTACACCTTC; CDR3 protein: CASMGQGEIYGYTF
J gene: TRBJ2-7; V gene: TRBV30; clone size: .; D gene: TRBD2; CDR3 DNA: TGTGCCTGGAGTGTACCGAATAGCGGGAGGGCCCACGAGCAGTACTTC; CDR3 protein: CAWSVPNSGRAHEQYF